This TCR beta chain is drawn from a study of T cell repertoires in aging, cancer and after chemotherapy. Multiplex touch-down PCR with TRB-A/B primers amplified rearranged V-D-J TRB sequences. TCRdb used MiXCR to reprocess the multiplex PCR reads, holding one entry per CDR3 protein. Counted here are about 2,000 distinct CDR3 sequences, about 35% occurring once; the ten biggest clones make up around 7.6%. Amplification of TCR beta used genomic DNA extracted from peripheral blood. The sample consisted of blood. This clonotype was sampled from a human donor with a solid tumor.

This chain's CDR3 is CASSSESLPPYEQYF. In DNA, the CDR3 is TGTGCCAGCAGTTCAGAATCCTTGCCCCCCTACGAGCAGTACTTC. This chain connects TRBV6-2 or TRBV6-3 to TRBJ2-7; D not certain. Germline V gives CDR1 MNHEY, CDR2 SVGEGT. The V and J ends lost 4 bases and 2 bases respectively, with 15 bases between them. This CDR3 region has 15 residues.